Following are 17 T cell receptor beta chains from one sample sequenced in a study of radiation and T cells in renal cell carcinoma. The protocol was immunoSEQ multiplex PCR, while the TCRdb copy is restricted to in-frame clones and leaves out a portion. The sample lists fewer than 200,000 clones, around 90% occurring once. Time point noted: blood 4 weeks post-SBRT, at nephrectomy. Regarding treatment: 15 Gy SBRT to primary tumor, nephrectomy 4 weeks later. Sequences were derived from blood, sampled from a patient whose treatment included radiotherapy and nephrectomy. The source of these receptors is a woman aged 50 to 60 with renal cell carcinoma.

V is TRBV25-1 and J is TRBJ2-1; no clear D gene. Germline CDR1 reads MGHDK; CDR2 reads SYGVNS. The CDR3 length is 14 residues. With 1 base removed from V and 7 bases from J, the gap between germline ends came to 11 bases. The CDR3 loop is CASSESEVSNEQFF. DNA of the CDR3: TGTGCCAGCAGTGAATCAGAAGTGAGTAATGAGCAGTTCTTC. The full variable domain, rest sourced from reference TRBV25-1 and TRBJ2-1, is EADIYQTPRYLVIGTGKKITLECSQTMGHDKMYWYQQDPGMELHLIHYSYGVNSTEKGDLSSESTVSRIRTEHFPLTLESARPSHTSQYLCASSESEVSNEQFFGPGTRLTVL.

The CDR3 region has the DNA TGTGCCAGCAGCTTGCGACTAGCGGGGGGGCCCGGGGAGCTGTTTTTT. Amino acids: CASSLRLAGGPGELFF. The chain is built from TRBV5-4 and TRBJ2-2; 14 bases map to TRBD2. Germline lookup yields CDR1 SGHNT and CDR2 YYREEE (reference sequence). This CDR3 has 16 amino acids. The junction had 2 bases not matched to a gene; V was cut back by 1 base and J by 6 bases.

This chain uses TRBV4-1 with TRBJ2-7, with 12 bases fitting TRBD1. Germline loops: CDR1 MGHRA, CDR2 YSYEKL. The CDR3 spans 15 residues. V lost 2 bases and J lost 6; bases outside the gene matches: 5. CDR3 bases: TGCGCCAGCAGCCAAACCGGGACAGGGGGCTTCGAGCAGTACTTC. This encodes CASSQTGTGGFEQYF.

The V call is TRBV4-1, the J call TRBJ1-1, with D possibly matching TRBD1 (5 bases). Trimming shortened V by 2 bases and J by 2 bases, and 15 bases separated the two germline ends. Germline V gives CDR1 MGHRA, CDR2 YSYEKL. The CDR3 has 16 amino acids. The CDR3 sequence: CASSQPRGYVNTEAFF. CDR3 DNA sequence: TGCGCCAGCAGCCAACCTCGGGGGTACGTAAACACTGAAGCTTTCTTT.

V is TRBV2 and J is TRBJ2-7; D is unclear. The CDR3 totals 11 residues. The germline gives CDR1 SNHLY, CDR2 FYNNEI. V was shortened by 4 bases and J by 11 bases, with 12 bases between the two germline ends. CDR3: CASSVQDGEYF. CDR3 nucleotides: TGTGCCAGCAGTGTTCAAGATGGGGAGTACTTC.

The chain combines TRBV19 with TRBJ1-5; 8 bases are shared with TRBD1. With V trimmed by 5 bases and J by 4 bases, 16 bases remained unmatched. Germline V gives CDR1 LNHDA, CDR2 SQIVND (reference sequence). This CDR3 spans 18 amino acids. The CDR3 nucleotides read TGTGCCAGTAGTTCCCGGACAGGGATGGTGTTAGGTAATCAGCCCCAGCATTTT. It translates to CASSSRTGMVLGNQPQHF.

This clone appeared a single time. J is TRBJ1-2 and V is TRBV19; D unresolved. This CDR3 spans 13 amino acids. The V end lost 5 bases, the J end lost 8 bases, and 15 bases lay between the germline ends. Per the germline V gene, CDR1 is LNHDA and CDR2 is SQIVND (reference sequence). In DNA, the CDR3 is TGTGCCAGTAGTCCAGACCACGGAGGGGGCTACACCTTC. It codes for CASSPDHGGGYTF.

This rearrangement joins TRBV7-3 to TRBJ1-1; tentative D call: TRBD1 (5 bases). This CDR3 is 12 amino acids long. Germline V gives CDR1 SGHTA, CDR2 FQGTGA. Trimming removed 5 bases at V and 8 bases at J, with 12 bases between. The CDR3 DNA reads as TGTGCCAGCAGCCTCTCCGGGACGGAAGCTTTCTTT. Translating it yields CASSLSGTEAFF.

The CDR3 spells CASSQVYEQYF. CDR3 nucleotide sequence: TGTGCCAGCAGCCAAGTCTACGAGCAGTACTTC. The rearrangement uses TRBV4-2 and TRBJ2-7; the D is unclear. This CDR3 contains 11 residues. CDR1 and CDR2 (germline): LGHNA, YNFKEQ. Trimming took off 1 base at V and 3 bases at J, with 1 base between the two ends.

The CDR3 is CASSGDTQGYEQYF. In DNA, the CDR3 is TGTGCCAGCAGTGGAGACACCCAGGGCTACGAGCAGTACTTC. The J gene is TRBJ2-7, the V gene TRBV6-5, with D perhaps TRBD1 (5 bases). The V and J ends lost 5 bases and 3 bases respectively, with 14 bases between them. CDR1 MNHEY and CDR2 SVGAGI come from the germline V gene. There are 14 residues in the CDR3.

The chain links TRBV10-3 to TRBJ2-3; TRBD2 might be the D (5 bases). Germline CDR1 reads ENHRY; CDR2 reads SYGVKD. Trimming cost V 0 bases and J 8 bases, with 9 bases left between them. The CDR3 is made up of 13 amino acids. CDR3 bases: TGTGCCATCAGTGAGTCAAAGGAGGCTACGCAGTATTTT. This gives the protein CAISESKEATQYF.

V usage is TRBV7-9 and J usage is TRBJ2-5; 9 nucleotides line up with TRBD1. The CDR3 is made up of 13 amino acids. CDR1 is SEHNR and CDR2 is FQNEAQ in the germline V gene (reference sequence). The J segment lost 5 bases and the V segment lost 6 bases, leaving 4 bases of the junction unmatched. CDR3 in amino acids: CASRQGQGETQYF. In DNA form, the CDR3 reads TGTGCCAGCAGACAGGGACAGGGTGAGACCCAGTACTTC.

This chain connects TRBV5-1 to TRBJ2-7; D is possibly TRBD1 (7 bases). Germline V gives CDR1 SGHRS, CDR2 YFSETQ. The CDR3 totals 15 residues. The ends were cut back, 7 bases at V and 5 bases at J, with 22 bases in the middle. The CDR3 loop reads CASGRPEGATHEQYF. The CDR3 DNA follows: TGCGCCAGCGGACGGCCGGAGGGGGCGACTCACGAGCAGTACTTC.

The chain couples TRBV7-2 to TRBJ1-5; D uncertain. The V end lost 2 bases, the J end lost 6 bases, and 14 bases lay between the germline ends. Germline V CDR1 and CDR2: SGHTA, FQGNSA. The CDR3 extends over 15 amino acids. CDR3 in DNA: TGTGCCAGCAGCTTAAGGGCAATCCGGGGTCAGCCCCAGCATTTT. Translated: CASSLRAIRGQPQHF.

The rearrangement uses TRBV5-4 and TRBJ2-3; D may be TRBD2 (7 bases). The V gene's germline CDR1 is SGHNT and CDR2 YYREEE (reference sequence). There are 15 residues in the CDR3. Trimming shortened V by 4 bases and J by 3 bases, and 15 bases separated the two germline ends. This chain's CDR3 is CASSGGSGQTDTQYF. In nucleotides, the CDR3 is TGTGCCAGCAGCGGCGGGAGCGGACAGACAGATACGCAGTATTTT.

The chain recombines TRBV5-5 with TRBJ1-1, with D maybe TRBD1 (6 bases). The CDR3 length is 14 residues. Germline CDR1 is SGHKS and CDR2 is YYEKEE (reference sequence). The ends were cut back, 0 bases at V and 6 bases at J, with 12 bases in the middle. CDR3 sequence: CASSLAAGASEAFF. In DNA form, the CDR3 reads TGTGCCAGCAGCTTGGCCGCGGGGGCCTCTGAAGCTTTCTTT.

Concerning this clone: The same CDR3 is also encoded by other DNA sequences in this sample. The rearrangement joins TRBV7-9 to TRBJ2-5; D might be TRBD2 (6 bases). There are 10 residues in the CDR3. The germline V gene has CDR1 SEHNR and CDR2 FQNEAQ (reference sequence). The V end lost 9 bases, the J end lost 5 bases, and 7 bases lay between the germline ends. The CDR3 DNA reads as TGTGCCAGTCGGGGGGAGACCCAGTACTTC. Protein product: CASRGETQYF.